Each of the 31 T cell receptor beta chains below was sequenced from the same sample in a study of blood T cell repertoires in COVID-19. TCRdb keeps only in-frame clones here, not all; method: immunoSEQ multiplex PCR. The sample contains roughly 150,000 clones, roughly 89% of which appear only once. Source material: peripheral blood. These receptors came from a human donor in a cohort sampled during active COVID-19.

Comment on this clone: Other DNA sequences from this sample encode an identical CDR3 as well. V and J are TRBV19 and TRBJ2-7, with 10 bases aligning to TRBD1. This CDR3 has 15 amino acids. V lost 1 base and J lost 0; bases outside the gene matches: 0. The V gene's germline CDR1 is LNHDA and CDR2 SQIVND (reference sequence). Here the CDR3 reads CASSIGTGGSYEQYF. CDR3 nucleotide sequence: TGTGCCAGTAGTATAGGGACAGGGGGCTCCTACGAGCAGTACTTC.

The chain recombines TRBV4-3 with TRBJ2-1, with TRBD2 matching over 8 bases. Germline V gene lookup returns CDR1 LGHNA and CDR2 YSLEER. The J segment lost 7 bases and the V segment lost 0 bases, leaving 11 bases of the junction unmatched. The CDR3 runs to 17 residues. This CDR3 reads CASSQDSRGGYWNEQFF. For the CDR3, the DNA is TGCGCCAGCAGCCAAGATAGTCGGGGGGGCTATTGGAATGAGCAGTTCTTC.

The chain couples TRBV6-6 to TRBJ1-1; D not resolved. V was pared by 7 bases and J by 7 bases, with 10 bases between. Germline loops: CDR1 MNHNY, CDR2 SVGAGI (reference sequence). The CDR3 totals 11 residues. CDR3 loop: CASTLGGEAFF. The CDR3 region has the DNA TGTGCCAGCACCCTCGGTGGTGAAGCTTTCTTT.

The chain couples TRBV27 to TRBJ1-2; no reliable D call. V was trimmed by 3 bases and J by 2 bases, leaving 13 bases between them. This CDR3 has 15 amino acids. In germline, CDR1 is MNHEY, CDR2 SMNVEV (reference sequence). The CDR3: CASSFAGERNYGYTF. The CDR3 DNA reads as TGTGCCAGCAGTTTCGCCGGGGAAAGGAACTATGGCTACACCTTC.

The chain couples TRBV19 to TRBJ2-7, with a weak D call TRBD1 (5 bases). V dropped 5 bases and J dropped 1 base, with 15 bases sitting between them. This CDR3 contains 15 residues. From germline, CDR1 is LNHDA and CDR2 SQIVND (reference sequence). The CDR3 sequence is CASSSQGQTSYEQYF. The CDR3 DNA reads as TGTGCCAGTAGTTCGCAGGGCCAGACGTCCTACGAGCAGTACTTC.

V usage is TRBV3-1 (or the pseudogene TRBV3-2) and J usage is TRBJ2-5; D possibly corresponds to TRBD2 (6 bases). V lost 1 base and J 5 bases, leaving 11 bases between the germline ends. Germline V gene lookup returns CDR1 LGHDT and CDR2 YNNKEL (reference sequence). The CDR3 consists of 14 residues. The chain's CDR3 is CASSQGPGDETQYF. CDR3 DNA sequence: TGTGCCAGCAGCCAAGGCCCGGGGGACGAGACCCAGTACTTC.

The table lists this clone with a few counts. The gene calls are TRBV12-3 or TRBV12-4 and TRBJ1-1; D gene uncertain. V dropped 6 bases and J dropped 5 bases, with 7 bases sitting between them. There are 11 residues in the CDR3. The CDR3 reads CASSRQTEAFF. The DNA of the CDR3 is TGTGCCAGCAGCCGACAAACTGAAGCTTTCTTT.

This clone was counted once. The chain employs TRBV21-1 and TRBJ2-1; the table's D call, TRBD1, has no DNA check behind it. TRBV21-1 is recorded as a pseudogene. The CDR3 is 14 amino acids. Written as DNA, the CDR3 is TGTGCCAGCAGCCCAACACATAGGGGCGATGAGCAGTTCTTC. Its translation: CASSPTHRGDEQFF.

This clone was detected a few times. CDR3 protein: CASSHWDRGNHQPQHF. Written as DNA, the CDR3 is TGTGCCAGCAGTCACTGGGACAGGGGAAACCATCAGCCCCAGCATTTT. The chain couples TRBV6-2 or TRBV6-3 to TRBJ1-5; 10 bases match TRBD1. The CDR3 contains 16 residues. V trimming: 5 bases; J trimming: 5 bases; junction bases outside the gene matches: 9. Germline V gene lookup returns CDR1 MNHEY and CDR2 SVGEGT.

The chain joins TRBV28 to TRBJ2-5; 9 positions match TRBD2. The V and J ends lost 1 base and 1 base, in that order; junction bases with no gene match: 1. Germline V gene lookup returns CDR1 MDHEN and CDR2 SYDVKM. The CDR3 is 15 residues long. The CDR3 region has the DNA TGTGCCAGCAGTTTATCTAGCGGGACCCAAGAGACCCAGTACTTC. This encodes CASSLSSGTQETQYF.

The chain couples TRBV11-2 to TRBJ2-1, with 15 nucleotides matching TRBD2. Germline V gives CDR1 SGHAT, CDR2 FQNNGV. This CDR3 has 18 amino acids. The V and J ends lost 4 bases and 8 bases, in that order; junction bases with no gene match: 12. The CDR3 sequence: CASSYRTSGRGGQHEQFF. CDR3 bases: TGTGCCAGCAGCTACAGGACTAGCGGGAGGGGGGGCCAGCATGAGCAGTTCTTC.

The CDR3 is CASSYSGGRETQYF. CDR3 bases: TGTGCCAGCAGTTACAGCGGGGGCCGGGAGACCCAGTACTTC. This chain joins TRBV6-5 and TRBJ2-5; 8 bases map to TRBD2. CDR1 and CDR2 (germline): MNHEY, SVGAGI. Trimming at V came to 2 bases and at J to 5 bases, leaving 4 bases not matched to a gene. This CDR3 contains 14 residues.

V is TRBV7-2 and J is TRBJ1-2; no clear D gene. The V gene lost 2 bases and the J gene lost 6 bases, with 10 bases spanning the gap. This CDR3 comprises 13 residues. Germline-derived CDR1 and CDR2 are SGHTA and FQGNSA. The CDR3 nucleotides read TGTGCCAGCAGCTTAAGAGGGTCGGATGGCTACACCTTC. It specifies CASSLRGSDGYTF. Full variable domain (rest looked up from reference TRBV7-2 and TRBJ1-2): GAGVSQSPSNKVTEKGKDVELRCDPISGHTALYWYRQSLGQGLEFLIYFQGNSAPDKSGLPSDRFSAERTGGSVSTLTIQRTQQEDSAVYLCASSLRGSDGYTFGSGTRLTVV.

This chain connects TRBV29-1 to TRBJ2-1; 8 bases agree with TRBD2. Germline CDR1 reads SQVTM; CDR2 reads ANQGSEA. V was pared by 5 bases and J by 7 bases, with 13 bases of the junction left unmatched. This CDR3 has 15 residues. CDR3 sequence reads: CSVLTPFSGTNEQFF. The CDR3 DNA reads as TGCAGCGTTTTGACCCCTTTTAGCGGGACGAATGAGCAGTTCTTC.

The chain is built from TRBV3-1 (or the pseudogene TRBV3-2) and TRBJ2-3; 8 positions agree with TRBD2. Germline lookup yields CDR1 LGHDT and CDR2 YNNKEL (reference sequence). The CDR3 runs to 16 residues. J was trimmed by 4 bases and V by 4 bases; bases with no gene match: 10. This CDR3 is CASSRHVSGSSDTQYF. The CDR3 DNA sequence: TGTGCCAGCAGCCGCCATGTGAGCGGGAGTTCAGATACGCAGTATTTT.

This chain links TRBV7-3 with TRBJ2-2, with 11 bases lining up with TRBD1. The J segment lost 5 bases and the V segment lost 5 bases, leaving 4 bases of the junction unmatched. The CDR3 has 15 amino acids. Germline assignment: CDR1 SGHTA and CDR2 FQGTGA. This CDR3 reads CASSPGDRGTGELFF. The CDR3 DNA sequence: TGTGCCAGCAGCCCCGGGGACAGGGGGACCGGGGAGCTGTTTTTT.

The chain is built from TRBV14 and TRBJ2-7; 8 nucleotides match TRBD1. V shed 1 base and J 1 base; nucleotides not matched to a gene: 6. Looked up from germline, CDR1 is SGHDN and CDR2 is FVKESK. This CDR3 has 16 amino acids. The CDR3: CASSQGDRSMSYEQYF. CDR3 DNA sequence: TGTGCCAGCAGCCAAGGGGACAGGAGTATGTCCTACGAGCAGTACTTC.

DNA for the CDR3: TGCGCCAGCAGCATTAGACAGGGGGCGCCGGGGGAGCAGTACTTC. Its protein is CASSIRQGAPGEQYF. The chain uses TRBV5-1 and TRBJ2-7, with 10 nucleotides matching TRBD1. V was clipped by 4 bases and J by 7 bases; unmatched bases: 11. CDR1 and CDR2 from the germline V gene are SGHRS and YFSETQ. This CDR3 region has 15 residues.

The chain employs TRBV15 and TRBJ1-2; a possible D gene is TRBD1 (6 bases). The germline CDR1 and CDR2 sequences are LNHNV and YYDKDF (reference sequence). Trimming took 1 base from V and 9 from J, leaving 9 bases between them. The CDR3 has 12 residues. The CDR3 is CATSRATGSYTF. The CDR3 DNA reads TGTGCCACCAGCAGAGCAACAGGGAGCTACACCTTC.

The genes are TRBV6-1 and TRBJ1-5, with D unresolved. This CDR3 has 13 amino acids. Germline V CDR1 and CDR2: MNHNS, SASEGT. Trimming took 2 bases from V and 0 from J, leaving 2 bases between them. The DNA for the CDR3 is TGTGCCAGCAGTGAACGTAGCAATCAGCCCCAGCATTTT. This codes for CASSERSNQPQHF.

V and J are TRBV11-2 and TRBJ1-1, with 8 bases identical to TRBD1. V lost 0 bases and J lost 4; bases outside the gene matches: 4. Germline values: CDR1 SGHAT, CDR2 FQNNGV. This CDR3 spans 15 amino acids. This chain's CDR3 is CASSLDQGAITEAFF. The CDR3 bases are TGTGCCAGCAGCTTAGATCAGGGGGCGATCACTGAAGCTTTCTTT. Based on the CDR3 plus reference TRBV11-2 and TRBJ1-1, the full variable domain is EAGVAQSPRYKIIEKRQSVAFWCNPISGHATLYWYQQILGQGPKLLIQFQNNGVVDDSQLPKDRFSAERLKGVDSTLKIQPAKLEDSAVYLCASSLDQGAITEAFFGQGTRLTVV.

The gene calls are TRBV19 and TRBJ1-2; D uncertain. Trimming shortened V by 5 bases and J by 0 bases, and 10 bases separated the two germline ends. Germline V CDR1 and CDR2: LNHDA, SQIVND (reference sequence). This CDR3 has 14 residues. The CDR3 protein is CASSRGRSNYGYTF. CDR3 coding DNA: TGTGCCAGTAGTCGAGGGAGGTCTAACTATGGCTACACCTTC.

V gene TRBV7-9 combines with J gene TRBJ1-1; D possibly corresponds to TRBD1 (5 bases). CDR1 is SEHNR, CDR2 FQNEAQ, per germline (reference sequence). Trimming left V 1 base short and J 1 base short, with 10 bases between. The CDR3 is 15 residues long. This CDR3 is CASSLERGKNTEAFF. In DNA, the CDR3 is TGTGCCAGCAGCTTAGAAAGGGGCAAGAACACTGAAGCTTTCTTT.

The chain couples TRBV3-1 (or the pseudogene TRBV3-2) to TRBJ2-5, with 7 positions matching TRBD2. J gave up 5 bases and V 3 bases, and 6 bases lay outside the gene matches. CDR1 and CDR2 from the germline V gene are LGHDT and YNNKEL (reference sequence). CDR3 length equals 14 residues. Here the CDR3 DNA reads TGTGCCAGCAGCCAGGGGCGGGGGTTGGAGACCCAGTACTTC. Residues: CASSQGRGLETQYF.

The genes are TRBV7-9 and TRBJ2-7; 7 bases match TRBD2. The CDR3 length is 16 residues. V trimming: 4 bases; J trimming: 1 base; junction bases outside the gene matches: 10. Germline V gives CDR1 SEHNR, CDR2 FQNEAQ (reference sequence). CDR3 DNA sequence: TGTGCCAGCAGCTCCCCCCTAGCGGATAATTCCTACGAGCAGTACTTC. Translated: CASSSPLADNSYEQYF.

This rearrangement joins TRBV15 to TRBJ1-4; tentative D call: TRBD1 (5 bases). V lost 1 base and J lost 8, with 17 bases in between. The CDR3 totals 16 residues. Germline V gives CDR1 LNHNV, CDR2 YYDKDF (reference sequence). CDR3 DNA sequence: TGTGCCACCAGCAGAGGAACGGCAGGGAAGGGGGAAAAACTGTTTTTT. Encoded protein: CATSRGTAGKGEKLFF.

This chain links TRBV5-6 with TRBJ2-7; 8 bases are a match to TRBD1. This CDR3 region has 16 residues. V was clipped by 0 bases and J by 0 bases; unmatched bases: 5. Germline V lookup: CDR1 SGHDT, CDR2 YYEEEE. The CDR3 sequence: CASSLDRQGFSYEQYF. Written as DNA, the CDR3 is TGTGCCAGCAGCTTGGATAGACAGGGGTTCTCCTACGAGCAGTACTTC.

The V gene is TRBV19, the J gene TRBJ2-7; 9 positions match TRBD1. The junction had 9 bases not matched to a gene; V was cut back by 5 bases and J by 1 base. There are 16 residues in the CDR3. Germline CDR1 is LNHDA and CDR2 is SQIVND (reference sequence). The CDR3: CASSPGTGKKSYEQYF. The CDR3 coding sequence is TGTGCCAGTAGTCCCGGGACAGGGAAGAAGTCCTACGAGCAGTACTTC.

This clone was detected once. The chain uses TRBV4-3 and TRBJ1-4; 7 bases fit TRBD1. The CDR3 runs 15 residues. Germline CDR1 is LGHNA and CDR2 is YSLEER. J was trimmed by 5 bases and V by 2 bases; bases with no gene match: 5. CDR3 sequence (DNA): TGCGCCAGCAGCCAACGAACAGGGGCGAATGAAAAACTGTTTTTT. This translates into CASSQRTGANEKLFF.

The chain joins TRBV11-2 to TRBJ2-7, with 9 bases aligning to TRBD1. V dropped 4 bases and J dropped 4; count of bases not matched to a gene: 8. The CDR3 has 15 residues. In germline, CDR1 is SGHAT, CDR2 FQNNGV. The CDR3: CASSSGQGSSYEQYF. CDR3 sequence (DNA): TGTGCCAGCAGCTCCGGACAGGGGTCCTCTTACGAGCAGTACTTC.

On this clone: Other nucleotide sequences from this sample produce the same CDR3. The chain combines TRBV7-2 with TRBJ2-7; possible D gene TRBD1, 6 bases. Trimming stripped 5 bases from V and 7 bases from J, with 15 bases between. CDR1 is SGHTA and CDR2 is FQGNSA in the germline V gene. The CDR3 is 13 residues long. CDR3 coding DNA: TGTGCCAGCAGCCTAAACAGGGTTCGGGAGCAGTACTTC. Protein: CASSLNRVREQYF.